Presented here are 9 T cell receptor beta chains from one specimen sequenced in a study of blood T cell repertoires in COVID-19. Data came from immunoSEQ multiplex PCR; TCRdb stores just in-frame clones and leaves some out. The repertoire holds about 100,000 clones, with about 90% as singletons. Sample: peripheral blood. Receptors were obtained from a man younger than 45 in a cohort sampled during active COVID-19.

The chain uses TRBV28 and TRBJ1-1; the D is unclear. Trimming cost V 4 bases and J 2 bases, with 11 bases left between them. The CDR3 contains 14 residues. Germline CDR1 reads MDHEN; CDR2 reads SYDVKM. The CDR3 region is CASSSTALNTEAFF. Here the CDR3 DNA reads TGTGCCAGCAGTTCGACGGCACTAAACACTGAAGCTTTCTTT.

This sequence joins TRBV2 and TRBJ2-5, with TRBD1 as a possible D gene (5 bases). V dropped 8 bases and J dropped 2 bases, with 9 bases sitting between them. CDR1 is SNHLY and CDR2 is FYNNEI in the germline V gene. The CDR3 consists of 12 residues. CDR3 DNA: TGTGCCAGCGGGGCTAATCAAGAGACCCAGTACTTC. Protein: CASGANQETQYF.

The chain employs TRBV10-3 and TRBJ1-4, with TRBD1 identical over 10 bases. The CDR3 is 15 amino acids. Germline V gene sequence: CDR1 ENHRY, CDR2 SYGVKD. J lost 8 bases, V lost 0 bases, and 3 bases had no gene match. The CDR3 bases are TGTGCCATCAGTGAGTCGGACAGGGGGAACGAAAAACTGTTTTTT. Protein product: CAISESDRGNEKLFF.

The chain couples TRBV5-1 to TRBJ1-3; D call uncertain. This CDR3 has 15 residues. V was trimmed by 4 bases and J by 0 bases, leaving 11 bases between them. The germline gives CDR1 SGHRS, CDR2 YFSETQ. CDR3 in DNA: TGCGCCAGCAGCCTGGACGGTTACTCTGGAAACACCATATATTTT. This translates into CASSLDGYSGNTIYF.

The chain carries TRBV7-8 and TRBJ2-1; 11 nucleotides align to TRBD2. The germline V gene encodes CDR1 SGHVS and CDR2 FQNEAQ. The CDR3 sequence is 17 residues long. The V gene end was trimmed by 5 bases and the J gene end by 7 bases; junction bases not matched to a gene: 13. The CDR3 spells CASSVTPLAGGRNEQFF. In nucleotides, the CDR3 is TGTGCCAGCAGCGTAACCCCGCTAGCGGGGGGCCGAAATGAGCAGTTCTTC.

The V and J genes are TRBV27 and TRBJ2-3, with a possible D match to TRBD2 (6 bases). The V and J ends lost 3 bases and 6 bases respectively, with 25 bases between them. From germline, CDR1 is MNHEY and CDR2 SMNVEV (reference sequence). This CDR3 contains 18 residues. The CDR3 loop is CASSFGGWGWPGEDTQYF. CDR3 coding DNA: TGTGCCAGCAGTTTTGGGGGGTGGGGATGGCCGGGTGAGGATACGCAGTATTTT.

The gene calls are TRBV27 and TRBJ2-5, with 14 positions matching TRBD2. The junction had 6 bases not matched to a gene; V was cut back by 5 bases and J by 1 base. CDR1 and CDR2 (germline): MNHEY, SMNVEV (reference sequence). This CDR3 is built from 17 residues. Here the CDR3 reads CASSLSGLAGGQETQYF. DNA for the CDR3: TGTGCCAGCAGTCTTTCCGGACTAGCGGGGGGCCAAGAGACCCAGTACTTC.

The chain combines TRBV9 with TRBJ2-7, with 7 bases aligning to TRBD2. The V segment lost 0 bases and the J segment 6 bases; nucleotides outside the gene matches: 3. The CDR3 spans 13 residues. Germline CDR1 and CDR2: SGDLS and YYNGEE. The CDR3 spells CASSVAAGREQYF. The CDR3 DNA follows: TGTGCCAGCAGCGTAGCAGCGGGGCGCGAGCAGTACTTC. Supplemented by reference TRBV9 and TRBJ2-7, the full variable domain reads DSGVTQTPKHLITATGQRVTLRCSPRSGDLSVYWYQQSLDQGLQFLIQYYNGEERAKGNILERFSAQQFPDLHSELNLSSLELGDSALYFCASSVAAGREQYFGPGTRLTVT.

With regard to this clone: The identical CDR3 is also encoded by other nucleotide sequences in the sample. The J gene is TRBJ2-1, the V gene TRBV18, with 9 bases matching TRBD2. Germline V gene data show CDR1 as KGHSH and CDR2 as LQKENI. V shed 0 bases and J 4 bases; nucleotides not matched to a gene: 1. The CDR3 totals 15 residues. As DNA, the CDR3 is TGTGCCAGCTCACCACCAGCGGGGGGATACAATGAGCAGTTCTTC. It specifies CASSPPAGGYNEQFF. The full variable domain, with the rest looked up from reference TRBV18 and TRBJ2-1, is NAGVMQNPRHLVRRRGQEARLRCSPMKGHSHVYWYRQLPEEGLKFMVYLQKENIIDESGMPKERFSAEFPKEGPSILRIQQVVRGDSAAYFCASSPPAGGYNEQFFGPGTRLTVL.